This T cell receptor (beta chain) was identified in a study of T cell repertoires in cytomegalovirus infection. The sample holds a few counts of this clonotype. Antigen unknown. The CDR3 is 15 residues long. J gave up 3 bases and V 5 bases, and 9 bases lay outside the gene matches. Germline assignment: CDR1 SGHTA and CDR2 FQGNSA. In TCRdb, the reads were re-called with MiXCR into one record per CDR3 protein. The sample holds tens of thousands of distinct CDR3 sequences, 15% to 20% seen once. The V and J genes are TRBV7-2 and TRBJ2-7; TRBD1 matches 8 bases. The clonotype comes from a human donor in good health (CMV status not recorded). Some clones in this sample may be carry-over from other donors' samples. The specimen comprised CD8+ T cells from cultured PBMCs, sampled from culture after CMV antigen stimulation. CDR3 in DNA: TGTGCCAGCAGCGTGCAAACCGGGACAGGCTACGAGCAGTACTTC. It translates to CASSVQTGTGYEQYF.